This T cell receptor beta chain was observed in a study of response to subunit inactivated influenza vaccine. From germline, CDR1 is LGHNA and CDR2 YSLEER. The CDR3 is 15 residues long. Trimming removed 1 base at V and 3 bases at J, with 12 bases between. Study-wide results and limits: It was suggested by the authors that few new T cells are recruited by each seasonal influenza vaccination.

TCRdb called the RT-PCR reads again in MiXCR, with one record for every CDR3 protein. The sample shows fewer than 600,000 distinct CDR3 sequences, 7.2% of them seen only once. This clonotype showed up just a few times. The target antigen is unknown. This sequence joins TRBV4-3 and TRBJ2-5; D not certain. This TCR was recovered from a man aged 50 to 75 who received an inactivated influenza vaccine. Sequencing was performed on PBMCs from blood, taken roughly 24 months after vaccination. CDR3 DNA: TGCGCCAGCAGCCAAGGGAGCAGGTCCGAAGAGACCCAGTACTTC. Its translation: CASSQGSRSEETQYF.